This T cell receptor beta chain was captured in a study of blood T cell repertoires in COVID-19. At the level of the study: COVID-19 samples from acute and convalescent phases originated in the United States, Italy and Spain. T cells, B-cell-depleted T cells, or PBMCs provided the cDNA or gDNA that served as material.

In the original analysis: Amplification from reference gene primers served as the basis for estimated nucleated cell counts. The data were produced by immunoSEQ multiplex PCR, yet TCRdb's version contains in-frame clones alone and is incomplete. V and J calls and clone size follow that table, whereas D and trimming were derived from the DNA. The data hold 150,000 to 200,000 clones, with approximately 90% observed a single time. The germline V gene has CDR1 LGHNT and CDR2 FRNRAP. The V end was cut by 6 bases, the J end by 1 base, with 9 bases between. The CDR3 contains 13 residues. The sequencing input was peripheral blood. This rearrangement joins TRBV12-5 to TRBJ1-1; no firm D call. The clonotype originates from a man between 18 and 35 years old with active or convalescent COVID-19. CDR3 in amino acids: CASGLQPNTEAFF. CDR3 nucleotide sequence: TGTGCTAGTGGCCTACAGCCGAACACTGAAGCTTTCTTT.